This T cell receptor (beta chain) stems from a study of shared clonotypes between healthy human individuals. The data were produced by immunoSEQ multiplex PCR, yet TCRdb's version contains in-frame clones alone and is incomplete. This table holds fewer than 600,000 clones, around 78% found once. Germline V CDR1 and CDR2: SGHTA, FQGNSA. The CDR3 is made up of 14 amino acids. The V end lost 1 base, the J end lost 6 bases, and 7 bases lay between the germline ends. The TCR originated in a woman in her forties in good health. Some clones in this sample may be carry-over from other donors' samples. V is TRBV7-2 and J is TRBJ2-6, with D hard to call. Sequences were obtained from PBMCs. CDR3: CASSLVSAANVLTF. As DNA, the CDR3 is TGTGCCAGCAGCTTAGTCAGTGCGGCCAACGTCCTGACTTTC.